This T cell receptor beta chain was sequenced in a study of T cell responses to AZD1222 COVID-19 vaccine. This CDR3 contains 15 residues. V shed 4 bases, J shed 6 bases, and the junction held 4 bases outside the gene matches. Germline-derived CDR1 and CDR2 are LGHNA and YSLEER. Study results and caveats: Repertoires were obtained only post-peak T cell response. The span of vaccine-associated CD4 TCRs extended across spike, with dominance at 160-218 and 743-854. Only a handful of individuals given AZD1222 were seropositive at baseline.

TCRdb's table, derived via immunoSEQ multiplex PCR, lists solely in-frame clones and lacks some. Of 90,000 to 120,000 clones listed, 92% were seen once; the top ten hold about 9.1%. Second-dose timings of about 4 or about 12 weeks were pooled. On this clone: As yet, its antigen is unknown.

The sequence derives from an adult who received the AZD1222 COVID-19 vaccine. The material sequenced was peripheral blood, taken 28 days after the second AZD1222 dose. V and J are TRBV4-3 and TRBJ2-6, with TRBD1 matching over 9 bases. The CDR3 coding sequence is TGCGCCAGCAGCCCCGACAGGGGGGTGGCCAACGTCCTGACTTTC. As protein: CASSPDRGVANVLTF.